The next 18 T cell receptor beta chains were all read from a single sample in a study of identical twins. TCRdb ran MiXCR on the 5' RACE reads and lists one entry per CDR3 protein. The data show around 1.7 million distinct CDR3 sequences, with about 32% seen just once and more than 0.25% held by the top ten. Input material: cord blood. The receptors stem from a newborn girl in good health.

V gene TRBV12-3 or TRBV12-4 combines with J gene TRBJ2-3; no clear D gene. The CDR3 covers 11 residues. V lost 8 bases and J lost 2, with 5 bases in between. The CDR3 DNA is TGTGCCAGCGAAATCACAGATACGCAGTATTTT. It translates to CASEITDTQYF.

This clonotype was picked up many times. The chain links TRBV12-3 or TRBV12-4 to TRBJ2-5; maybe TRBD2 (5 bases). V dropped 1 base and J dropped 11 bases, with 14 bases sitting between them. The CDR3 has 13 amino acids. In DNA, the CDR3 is TGTGCCAGCAGTTTAGGGCTAGGAAGGGAGCAGTACTTC. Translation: CASSLGLGREQYF.

CDR3 loop: CASSLAPGLPYEQYF. The CDR3 DNA follows: TGTGCCAGCAGCTTAGCCCCGGGCTTACCCTACGAGCAGTACTTC. The chain carries TRBV13 and TRBJ2-7; D unresolved. V was clipped by 1 base and J by 2 bases, with 12 bases between them. CDR1 and CDR2 (germline): PRHDT, FYEKMQ (reference sequence). The CDR3 consists of 15 residues.

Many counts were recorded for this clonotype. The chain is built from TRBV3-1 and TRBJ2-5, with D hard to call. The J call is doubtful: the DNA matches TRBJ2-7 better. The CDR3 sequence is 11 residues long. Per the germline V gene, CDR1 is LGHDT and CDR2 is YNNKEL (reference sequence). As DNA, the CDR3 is TGTGCCAGCAGCCAATTGAACGAGCAGTACTTC. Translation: CASSQLNEQYF.

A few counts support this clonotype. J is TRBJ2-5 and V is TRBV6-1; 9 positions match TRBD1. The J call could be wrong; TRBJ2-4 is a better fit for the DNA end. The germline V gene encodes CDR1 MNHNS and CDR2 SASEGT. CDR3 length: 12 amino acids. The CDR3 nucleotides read TGTGCCAGTACCGACAGGGGGAACATTCAGTACTTC. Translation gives CASTDRGNIQYF.

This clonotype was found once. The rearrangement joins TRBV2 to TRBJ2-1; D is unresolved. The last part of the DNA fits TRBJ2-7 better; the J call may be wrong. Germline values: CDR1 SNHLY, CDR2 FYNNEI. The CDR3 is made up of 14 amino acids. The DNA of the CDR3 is TGTGCCAGCAGTGAGTCCCTAGTTACCAATGAGCAGTACTTC. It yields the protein CASSESLVTNEQYF.

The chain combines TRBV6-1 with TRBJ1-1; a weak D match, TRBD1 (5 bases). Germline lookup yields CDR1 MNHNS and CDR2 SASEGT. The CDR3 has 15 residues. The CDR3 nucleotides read TGTGCATCACGGTTGGAGGGGTACACGAACACTGAAGCTTTCTTT. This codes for CASRLEGYTNTEAFF.

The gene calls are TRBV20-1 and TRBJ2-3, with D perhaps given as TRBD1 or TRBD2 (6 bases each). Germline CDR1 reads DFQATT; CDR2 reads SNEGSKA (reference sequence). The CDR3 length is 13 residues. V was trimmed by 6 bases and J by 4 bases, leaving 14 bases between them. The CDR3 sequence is CSAKKGGPDTQYF. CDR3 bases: TGCAGTGCGAAAAAGGGGGGCCCAGATACGCAGTATTTT.

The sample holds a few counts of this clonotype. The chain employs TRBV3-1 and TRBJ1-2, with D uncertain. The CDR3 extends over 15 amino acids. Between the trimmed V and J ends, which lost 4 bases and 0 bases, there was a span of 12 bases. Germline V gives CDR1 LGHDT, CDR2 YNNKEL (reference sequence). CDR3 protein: CASSRTDRPNYGYTF. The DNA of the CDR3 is TGTGCCAGCAGCCGGACGGATCGACCTAACTATGGCTACACCTTC. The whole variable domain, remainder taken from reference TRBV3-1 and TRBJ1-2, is DTAVSQTPKYLVTQMGNDKSIKCEQNLGHDTMYWYKQDSKKFLKIMFSYNNKELIINETVPNRFSPKSPDKAHLNLHINSLELGDSAVYFCASSRTDRPNYGYTFGSGTRLTVV.

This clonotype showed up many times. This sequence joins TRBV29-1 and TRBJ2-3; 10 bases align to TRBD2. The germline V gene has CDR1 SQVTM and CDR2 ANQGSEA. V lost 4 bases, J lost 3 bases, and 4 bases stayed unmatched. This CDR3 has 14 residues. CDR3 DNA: TGCAGCGTTGCTTCTAGCGGGAGAACAGATACGCAGTATTTT. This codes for CSVASSGRTDTQYF.

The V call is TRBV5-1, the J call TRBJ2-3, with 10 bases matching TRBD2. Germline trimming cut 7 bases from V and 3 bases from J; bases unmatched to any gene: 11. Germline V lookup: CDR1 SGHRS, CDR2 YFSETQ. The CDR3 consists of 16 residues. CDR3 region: CASGPLAGGSTDTQYF. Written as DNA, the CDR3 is TGCGCCAGCGGACCCTTAGCGGGGGGAAGTACAGATACGCAGTATTTT.

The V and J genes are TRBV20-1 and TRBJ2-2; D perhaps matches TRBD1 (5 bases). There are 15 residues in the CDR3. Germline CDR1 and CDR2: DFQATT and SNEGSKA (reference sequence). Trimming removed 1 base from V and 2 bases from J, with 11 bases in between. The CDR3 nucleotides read TGCAGTGCTAGAGTACGGCAGGGAAACACCGGGGAGCTGTTTTTT. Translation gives CSARVRQGNTGELFF.

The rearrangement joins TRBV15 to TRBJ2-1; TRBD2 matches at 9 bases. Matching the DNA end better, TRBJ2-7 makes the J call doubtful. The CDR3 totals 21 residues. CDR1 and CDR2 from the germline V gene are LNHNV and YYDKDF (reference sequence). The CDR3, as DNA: TGTGCCACCAGCAATCACCCTCCGGGACTAGCCTACCTTAGCTCCTACAATGAGCAGTACTTC. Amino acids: CATSNHPPGLAYLSSYNEQYF.

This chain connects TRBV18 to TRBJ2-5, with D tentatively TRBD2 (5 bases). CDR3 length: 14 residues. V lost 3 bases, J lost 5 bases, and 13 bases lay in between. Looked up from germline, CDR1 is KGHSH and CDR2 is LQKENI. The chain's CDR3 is CASSPSLRGETQYF. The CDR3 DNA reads TGTGCCAGCTCACCCTCCCTGCGAGGGGAGACCCAGTACTTC.

The CDR3 region has the DNA TGTGCCAGCAGCGGCGGGGACAGCCAGACCTATGGCTACACCTTC. Translated: CASSGGDSQTYGYTF. The chain recombines TRBV5-5 with TRBJ1-2, with 7 bases that match TRBD1. The CDR3 extends over 15 amino acids. Germline trimming cut 4 bases from V and 4 bases from J; bases unmatched to any gene: 10. Germline CDR1 and CDR2: SGHKS and YYEKEE (reference sequence).

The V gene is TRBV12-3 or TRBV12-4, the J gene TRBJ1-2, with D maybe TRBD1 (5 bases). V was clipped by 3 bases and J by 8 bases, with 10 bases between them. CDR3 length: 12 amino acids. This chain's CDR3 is CASSFGGVGYTF. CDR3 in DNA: TGTGCCAGCAGTTTTGGAGGGGTCGGCTACACCTTC.

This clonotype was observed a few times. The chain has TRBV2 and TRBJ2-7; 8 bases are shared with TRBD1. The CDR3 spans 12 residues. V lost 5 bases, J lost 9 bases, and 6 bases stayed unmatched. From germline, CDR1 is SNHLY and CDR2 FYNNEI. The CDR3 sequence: CASSPTGVVQYF. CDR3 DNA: TGTGCCAGCAGTCCGACAGGGGTGGTGCAGTACTTC.

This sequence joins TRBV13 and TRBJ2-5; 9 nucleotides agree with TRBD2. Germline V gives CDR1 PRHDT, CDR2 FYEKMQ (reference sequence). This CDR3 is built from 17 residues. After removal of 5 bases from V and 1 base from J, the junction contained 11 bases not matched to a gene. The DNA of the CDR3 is TGTGCCAGCAGCCAAGGGGAAGCGGGGGGCTCCCAAGAGACCCAGTACTTC. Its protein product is CASSQGEAGGSQETQYF.